This is a list of T cell receptor beta chains from one sample in a study of graft-versus-host responses after intestinal transplantation. Their antigens remain unidentified. Libraries were prepared by immunoSEQ multiplex PCR; TCRdb keeps only in-frame clonotypes and omits some of them. The sample has some 50,000 clones; roughly 83% are singletons. This specimen was unstimulated CD4+ T cells sorted from spleen or lymph node cells, taken before transplant. The receptors were sampled from a human donor who was the organ donor for an intestinal transplant. Each CDR3 is given with its conserved first and last residue. A D gene is named only where the DNA matches it firmly. Part of the rows lack a size; the others show once, few, many or a class for expanded clones.

V	size	D	J	DNA	CDR3
TRBV25-1	NA	NA	TRBJ1-1	TGTGCCAGCAGTCTAGCCGGGACTGCGAACACTGAAGCTTTCTTT	CASSLAGTANTEAFF
TRBV29-1	NA	NA	TRBJ2-1	TGCAGCGGGCGTGGCGATCGACAGGCCAATGAGCAGTTCTTC	CSGRGDRQANEQFF
TRBV7-2	once	TRBD1	TRBJ2-3	TGTGCCAGCAGCTCGACAGGGATATTGGCTTGGGCAGATACGCAGTATTTT	CASSSTGILAWADTQYF
TRBV18	NA	NA	TRBJ2-2	TGTGCCAGCTCACCACTGAACACCGGGGAGCTGTTTTTT	CASSPLNTGELFF
TRBV10-3	few	TRBD1	TRBJ2-1	TGTGCCATCAGTGAGAGGCAGGGGGAAAGTGAGCAGTTCTTC	CAISERQGESEQFF
TRBV7-9	NA	NA	TRBJ1-5	TGTGCCAGCAGCTTGGATTCGAGCAATCAGCCCCAGCATTTT	CASSLDSSNQPQHF
TRBV6-1	NA	NA	TRBJ2-7	TGTGCCAGCAGACGGGCCTCCTACGAGCAGTACTTC	CASRRASYEQYF
TRBV7-6	NA	TRBD2	TRBJ2-1	TGTGCCAGCAGCATGGGACTAGCGGGGGACTACAATGAGCAGTTCTTC	CASSMGLAGDYNEQFF
TRBV11-2	NA	NA	TRBJ2-5	TGTGCCAGCAGCTTAATCCAGGGGCGAGAGACCCAGTACTTC	CASSLIQGRETQYF
TRBV7-6	NA	TRBD2	TRBJ2-7	TGTGCCAGCAGCTTAGACGGGGGGGTGCGCTACGAGCAGTACTTC	CASSLDGGVRYEQYF
TRBV27	NA	NA	TRBJ2-2	TGTGCCAGCAGTTGGGAATGGGGAAGAGCGACCACCGGGGAGCTGTTTTTT	CASSWEWGRATTGELFF
TRBV10-1	NA	NA	TRBJ2-3	TGCGCCAGCAGTCAGGACCCAAACATTATGAAGGATACGCAGTATTTT	CASSQDPNIMKDTQYF
TRBV25-1	NA	NA	TRBJ2-3	TGTGCCAGCAGTGAAAGCGGGACAGATACGCAGTATTTT	CASSESGTDTQYF
TRBV6-5	NA	TRBD2	TRBJ2-3	TGTGCCACAAGGACTAGCAGCGGGGATACGCAGTATTTT	CATRTSSGDTQYF
TRBV18	NA	NA	TRBJ2-7	TGTGCCAGCTCACAGGGGCTAACTCCCTACGAGCAGTACTTC	CASSQGLTPYEQYF
TRBV5-1	NA	TRBD2	TRBJ2-3	TGCGCCAGCAGCCTAGCGGGGGGGCCAGATACGCAGTATTTT	CASSLAGGPDTQYF
TRBV19	NA	NA	TRBJ1-5	TGTGCCAGTAGAAACCAGGGGCCTGGTCAGCCCCAGCATTTT	CASRNQGPGQPQHF
TRBV11-2	NA	NA	TRBJ2-2	TGTGCCAGCAGCCCACAGGTCCTTAACACCGGGGAGCTGTTTTTT	CASSPQVLNTGELFF
TRBV7-2	NA	NA	TRBJ2-5	TGTGCCAGCAGCTTATATCGGCGGTACCAAGAGACCCAGTACTTC	CASSLYRRYQETQYF
TRBV5-1	NA	TRBD1	TRBJ2-3	TGCGCCAGCAGCCGGGGGACAGGGGGTAAGGGAGATACGCAGTATTTT	CASSRGTGGKGDTQYF
TRBV7-6	once	TRBD1	TRBJ1-4	TGTGCCAGCAGCGGCGGAACCGGGACAGGCTATGAAAAACTGTTTTTT	CASSGGTGTGYEKLFF
TRBV11-2	NA	NA	TRBJ2-3	TGTGCCAGCAGCTTAGGCCAGGGAAGGCAAGATACGCAGTATTTT	CASSLGQGRQDTQYF
TRBV18	NA	NA	TRBJ1-2	TGTGCCAGCTCACCACGGGGGGTTGGCTACACCTTC	CASSPRGVGYTF
TRBV18	NA	TRBD1	TRBJ1-3	TGTGCCAGCTCACCATTCCGGGACAGCATGGGAAACACCATATATTTT	CASSPFRDSMGNTIYF
TRBV5-1	NA	NA	TRBJ2-5	TGCGCCAGCAGCCTCGCCCCGGGACTGCAAGAGACCCAGTACTTC	CASSLAPGLQETQYF
TRBV12-2	NA	NA	TRBJ1-5	TGTGCAAGTCGCTTAAACAGGGGAAGTTGGCAGCCCCAGCATTTT	CASRLNRGSWQPQHF